This TCR beta chain was observed in a study of T cells in Graves' hyperthyroidism and ophthalmopathy. Trimming removed 1 base from V and 16 bases from J; junction bases left unmatched: 7. The CDR3 extends over 12 amino acids. Clinical Activity Scores of at least 3, NOSPECS grades of at least 4 and durations under 3 months characterized ophthalmopathy patients. The investigators amplified TCR beta CDR3 regions from RNA transcripts. An initial round of RT-PCR targeting the TCR CDR3 relied on the HTBI primer set. TCRdb re-called the multiplex PCR reads with MiXCR, one entry per CDR3 protein. The repertoire consists of around 600,000 distinct CDR3 sequences, with roughly 15% occurring once and the leading ten covering under 15%.

The receptor was isolated from a woman between 45 and 65 years old with Graves' ophthalmopathy. Source material: blood. V usage is TRBV12-3 or TRBV12-4 and J usage is TRBJ1-5, with 7 bases fitting TRBD1. The CDR3 sequence: CASSLGQGSSHF. The CDR3 coding sequence is TGTGCCAGCAGTTTAGGACAGGGCAGCTCTCATTTT.